The clone carrying this TCR beta chain occurred a few times. The antigen is undetermined. This specimen comes from a study of early T cells in non-severe SARS-CoV-2 infection. Trimming removed 1 base at V and 0 bases at J, with 3 bases between. This CDR3 is 14 amino acids long. MiXCR was run by TCRdb on the 5' RACE reads, yielding one entry per CDR3 protein. The sample lists 70,000 or so distinct CDR3 sequences, 3.5% to 6% occurring once. Points from the study as a whole: The study's VDJdb matching favored anti-spike CD8 responses and missed private and CD4 specificities.

The sample in question was whole blood, obtained at baseline. The chain carries TRBV12-3 or TRBV12-4 and TRBJ2-2; D uncertain. The sequence was obtained from an adult who was a healthcare worker with PCR-confirmed SARS-CoV-2 infection or an uninfected control (not recorded which). The donor label of this sample is uncertain. The CDR3: CASSLVSNTGELFF. The CDR3 DNA sequence: TGTGCCAGCAGTTTAGTTTCGAACACCGGGGAGCTGTTTTTT.